The 27 T cell receptor beta chains below were found in one sample sequenced in a study of T cell changes during pregnancy in multiple sclerosis. Profiled with immunoSEQ multiplex PCR; TCRdb holds only in-frame clones, not every one. The table shows approximately 58,000 clones, with 92% occurring only once. The material sequenced was peripheral blood, taken in the second trimester of pregnancy. The receptors come from a female donor in good health, enrolled as a control in a pregnancy study.

V usage is TRBV6-6 and J usage is TRBJ2-1, with a possible D match to TRBD2 (5 bases). Trimming took 6 bases from V and 3 from J, leaving 15 bases between them. Germline-derived CDR1 and CDR2 are MNHNY and SVGAGI (reference sequence). This CDR3 region has 15 residues. The CDR3 is CASSSFSSGYNEQFF. Here the CDR3 DNA reads TGTGCCAGCAGCTCCTTTTCCAGCGGCTACAATGAGCAGTTCTTC.

At least ten counts were recorded for this clone. The V gene is TRBV4-2, the J gene TRBJ2-1; 7 nucleotides agree with TRBD2. The CDR3 is 16 amino acids. Germline CDR1 LGHNA, CDR2 YNFKEQ. Trimming took 0 bases from V and 3 from J; bases not matched to a gene: 5. As DNA, the CDR3 is TGTGCCAGCAGCCAAGAGGCGGGAGAGGGCTACAATGAGCAGTTCTTC. Encoded protein: CASSQEAGEGYNEQFF.

The CDR3 reads CASRHPGRQRGQPQHF. Here the CDR3 DNA reads TGTGCCAGCAGACATCCGGGGAGGCAACGGGGGCAGCCCCAGCATTTT. The V call is TRBV27, the J call TRBJ1-5; D is possibly TRBD1 (5 bases). The CDR3 is 16 amino acids. V was trimmed by 6 bases and J by 7 bases, leaving 22 bases between them. Germline CDR1 is MNHEY and CDR2 is SMNVEV (reference sequence).

V and J are TRBV7-8 and TRBJ1-1; D remains unclear. Germline V gene data show CDR1 as SGHVS and CDR2 as FQNEAQ. V lost 7 bases to trimming and J lost 8 bases, with 20 bases between them. The CDR3 has 14 residues. This chain's CDR3 is CASTPSSRPAEAFF. In DNA form, the CDR3 reads TGTGCCAGCACCCCCTCTAGCCGACCCGCAGAAGCTTTCTTT.

This clone has only one observation. The chain carries TRBV5-6 and TRBJ2-1; 9 bases fit TRBD2. The junction had 9 bases not matched to a gene; V was cut back by 10 bases and J by 7 bases. The CDR3 is made up of 13 amino acids. In germline, CDR1 is SGHDT, CDR2 YYEEEE. The CDR3 DNA reads TGTGCCGGCGCCAGACTAGCGGCAAATGAGCAGTTCTTC. Protein: CAGARLAANEQFF.

The CDR3 region is CASSYSGLVRETQYF. In DNA form, the CDR3 reads TGTGCCAGCAGTTACTCGGGACTAGTACGGGAGACCCAGTACTTC. The chain employs TRBV6-6 and TRBJ2-5; TRBD2 matches at 8 bases. CDR1 and CDR2 from the germline V gene are MNHNY and SVGAGI (reference sequence). The CDR3 spans 15 residues. The V segment lost 0 bases and the J segment 5 bases; nucleotides outside the gene matches: 5.

The rearrangement uses TRBV28 and TRBJ2-5; the D gene is possibly TRBD1 (6 bases). Trimming shortened V by 9 bases and J by 4 bases, and 18 bases separated the two germline ends. CDR1 and CDR2 (germline): MDHEN, SYDVKM. The CDR3 is made up of 14 amino acids. The CDR3 loop is CASLSRGIGETQYF. The DNA for the CDR3 is TGTGCCAGTTTGAGTAGGGGGATAGGAGAGACCCAGTACTTC.

The chain joins TRBV11-2 to TRBJ1-2; the match to TRBD1 covers 7 bases. The CDR3 totals 16 residues. Germline lookup yields CDR1 SGHAT and CDR2 FQNNGV. Germline trimming cut 6 bases from V and 0 bases from J; bases unmatched to any gene: 10. CDR3 sequence reads: CASRGVRGQTNYGYTF. Written as DNA, the CDR3 is TGTGCCAGCAGGGGGGTGAGGGGACAGACTAACTATGGCTACACCTTC.

The rearrangement joins TRBV7-2 to TRBJ2-4; D perhaps matches TRBD2 (7 bases). Germline V lookup: CDR1 SGHTA, CDR2 FQGNSA. CDR3 size: 15 residues. The V end was cut by 3 bases, the J end by 2 bases, with 11 bases between. The CDR3 loop reads CASSLGGATKNIQYF. The CDR3 DNA is TGTGCCAGCAGCTTGGGGGGGGCGACCAAAAACATTCAGTACTTC.

This rearrangement joins TRBV18 to TRBJ2-5; D perhaps matches TRBD2 (6 bases). The germline V gene has CDR1 KGHSH and CDR2 LQKENI. Trimming left V 3 bases short and J 7 bases short, with 21 bases between. This CDR3 region has 16 residues. The CDR3 sequence is CASSPNQRGPGGTQYF. CDR3 sequence (DNA): TGTGCCAGCTCACCCAACCAGAGGGGCCCCGGGGGGACCCAGTACTTC.

The V call is TRBV5-1, the J call TRBJ2-3; D not resolved. Germline CDR1 and CDR2: SGHRS and YFSETQ. The V gene lost 0 bases and the J gene lost 0 bases, with 8 bases spanning the gap. The CDR3 contains 15 residues. CDR3 in DNA: TGCGCCAGCAGCTTGGCACAGCTAAGCACAGATACGCAGTATTTT. This encodes CASSLAQLSTDTQYF.

This clone was detected once. The chain has TRBV2 and TRBJ1-3; 9 positions agree with TRBD1. The ends lost 6 bases at V and 2 bases at J; junction bases unmatched: 5. The CDR3 totals 15 residues. From germline, CDR1 is SNHLY and CDR2 FYNNEI. The CDR3 nucleotides are TGTGCCAGCAGCGTAGGACAGGGGACTGGAAACACCATATATTTT. Its translation is CASSVGQGTGNTIYF.

The CDR3: CASSKGRGQPQHF. The DNA for the CDR3 is TGTGCCAGCAGCAAGGGTAGGGGGCAGCCCCAGCATTTT. The rearrangement links TRBV4-2 to TRBJ1-5; weak D call: TRBD1 (6 bases). Trimming cost V 5 bases and J 7 bases, with 12 bases left between them. Germline V gene sequence: CDR1 LGHNA, CDR2 YNFKEQ. This CDR3 has 13 amino acids.

V and J are TRBV6-5 and TRBJ2-3, with D unresolved. V was clipped by 3 bases and J by 0 bases, with 7 bases between them. Germline V gene data show CDR1 as MNHEY and CDR2 as SVGAGI. The CDR3 is 14 amino acids. This CDR3 is CASSYLPSTDTQYF. Written as DNA, the CDR3 is TGTGCCAGCAGTTATCTCCCTAGCACAGATACGCAGTATTTT.

The chain carries TRBV30 and TRBJ1-2, with a tentative D call TRBD1 (6 bases). Per the germline V gene, CDR1 is GTSNPN and CDR2 is SVGIG (reference sequence). The CDR3 is 16 residues long. Trimming removed 2 bases at V and 4 bases at J, with 20 bases between. CDR3 DNA sequence: TGTGCCTGGAGTCCACCCTGGGGGGGCAACTCCTATGGCTACACCTTC. Amino acids: CAWSPPWGGNSYGYTF.

V is TRBV4-1 and J is TRBJ2-1, with 8 bases aligning to TRBD2. V shed 0 bases and J 8 bases; nucleotides not matched to a gene: 15. The CDR3 is 18 residues long. Germline-derived CDR1 and CDR2 are MGHRA and YSYEKL. Here the CDR3 DNA reads TGCGCCAGCAGCCAAGAACCCCGGGAACTAGCGGTCTGGCATGAGCAGTTCTTC. It codes for CASSQEPRELAVWHEQFF.

The CDR3 region is CASSFPRDNGPIYDSPLHF. CDR3 sequence (DNA): TGTGCCAGCAGCTTTCCCCGGGACAACGGGCCGATTTACGATTCACCCCTCCACTTT. The genes are TRBV7-9 and TRBJ1-6; D perhaps matches TRBD1 (6 bases). V shed 3 bases and J shed 8 bases, with 26 bases lying between them. This CDR3 comprises 19 residues. Germline loops: CDR1 SEHNR, CDR2 FQNEAQ (reference sequence).

The chain joins TRBV28 to TRBJ1-1; the D gene is possibly TRBD1 (6 bases). V was pared by 1 base and J by 10 bases, with 22 bases between. Per germline, CDR1 MDHEN and CDR2 SYDVKM. The CDR3 has 16 residues. Written as DNA, the CDR3 is TGTGCCAGCAGTTTATATGGGGGGGGCCTTGATCGTGCAGCTTTCTTT. This encodes CASSLYGGGLDRAAFF.

The V call is TRBV7-8, the J call TRBJ2-2; TRBD2 agrees at 7 bases. CDR3 length: 17 amino acids. The germline V gene has CDR1 SGHVS and CDR2 FQNEAQ. V lost 2 bases to trimming and J lost 2 bases; unmatched junction nucleotides: 8. CDR3 loop: CASSLSSGRPNTGELFF. The CDR3, as DNA: TGTGCCAGCAGCTTATCTAGCGGACGCCCTAACACCGGGGAGCTGTTTTTT. The whole variable domain, remainder taken from reference TRBV7-8 and TRBJ2-2, is GAGVSQSPRYKVAKRGQDVALRCDPISGHVSLFWYQQALGQGPEFLTYFQNEAQLDKSGLPSDRFFAERPEGSVSTLKIQRTQQEDSAVYLCASSLSSGRPNTGELFFGEGSRLTVL.

This clone appeared a single time. The chain joins TRBV9 to TRBJ2-5; TRBD1 aligns across 7 bases. This CDR3 has 14 amino acids. With V trimmed by 2 bases and J by 2 bases, 3 bases remained unmatched. The germline CDR1 and CDR2 sequences are SGDLS and YYNGEE. CDR3 protein: CASSVTGAQETQYF. The CDR3 bases are TGTGCCAGCAGCGTCACAGGGGCTCAAGAGACCCAGTACTTC.

This chain connects TRBV11-2 to TRBJ2-1; 9 nucleotides agree with TRBD2. The CDR3 extends over 15 amino acids. The germline gives CDR1 SGHAT, CDR2 FQNNGV. J was trimmed by 4 bases and V by 5 bases; bases with no gene match: 6. CDR3 DNA: TGTGCCAGCAGCAGGAGCGGGGGGTCGTACAATGAGCAGTTCTTC. Its protein product is CASSRSGGSYNEQFF.

Written as DNA, the CDR3 is TGTGCCAGCTCACCGGCTCAGGGCGCCTCCTACGAGCAGTACTTC. Translated: CASSPAQGASYEQYF. The chain carries TRBV18 and TRBJ2-7, with TRBD1 as a possible D gene (5 bases). The germline CDR1 and CDR2 sequences are KGHSH and LQKENI. Trimming stripped 3 bases from V and 0 bases from J, with 12 bases between. The CDR3 sequence is 15 residues long.

This rearrangement joins TRBV2 to TRBJ2-3; TRBD2 agrees at 12 bases. The V and J ends lost 4 bases and 0 bases, in that order; junction bases with no gene match: 5. Germline V CDR1 and CDR2: SNHLY, FYNNEI. The CDR3 has 17 residues. The CDR3 nucleotides are TGTGCCAGCAGTGTGGGCCTAGCGGGAGGGAGCACAGATACGCAGTATTTT. Its translation is CASSVGLAGGSTDTQYF. Using reference TRBV2 and TRBJ2-3 for the parts outside the CDR3, the full variable domain is EPEVTQTPSHQVTQMGQEVILRCVPISNHLYFYWYRQILGQKVEFLVSFYNNEISEKSEIFDDQFSVERPDGSNFTLKIRSTKLEDSAMYFCASSVGLAGGSTDTQYFGPGTRLTVL.

The chain is built from TRBV18 and TRBJ2-7; the match to TRBD1 covers 10 bases. V gave up 6 bases and J gave up 2 bases; unmatched junction bases: 7. The CDR3 length is 15 residues. The germline gives CDR1 KGHSH, CDR2 LQKENI. The CDR3 bases are TGTGCCAGCTCGGATGGGACAGGGGAAGCCTACGAGCAGTACTTC. This gives the protein CASSDGTGEAYEQYF. The variable domain in full, with the rest retrieved from reference TRBV18 and TRBJ2-7, is NAGVMQNPRHLVRRRGQEARLRCSPMKGHSHVYWYRQLPEEGLKFMVYLQKENIIDESGMPKERFSAEFPKEGPSILRIQQVVRGDSAAYFCASSDGTGEAYEQYFGPGTRLTVT.

The chain recombines TRBV5-5 with TRBJ2-7; tentative D call: TRBD1 (6 bases). The CDR3 has 15 amino acids. Germline V lookup: CDR1 SGHKS, CDR2 YYEKEE (reference sequence). Trimming left V 2 bases short and J 3 bases short, with 15 bases between. CDR3 sequence (DNA): TGTGCCAGCAGCTTACAGGGAAGACCACACTACGAGCAGTACTTC. Translation gives CASSLQGRPHYEQYF.

CDR3 coding DNA: TGTGCCAGCAGCTTAGCAGACAGCACCTACGAGCAGTACTTC. This sequence encodes CASSLADSTYEQYF. This chain connects TRBV7-8 to TRBJ2-7, with D possibly matching TRBD1 (5 bases). Germline lookup yields CDR1 SGHVS and CDR2 FQNEAQ. This CDR3 is built from 14 residues. V was clipped by 0 bases and J by 2 bases, with 8 bases between them. The full variable domain, in which reference TRBV7-8 and TRBJ2-7 provide the parts outside the CDR3, is GAGVSQSPRYKVAKRGQDVALRCDPISGHVSLFWYQQALGQGPEFLTYFQNEAQLDKSGLPSDRFFAERPEGSVSTLKIQRTQQEDSAVYLCASSLADSTYEQYFGPGTRLTVT.

The gene calls are TRBV10-3 and TRBJ1-2; 11 nucleotides match TRBD1. Trimming at V came to 4 bases and at J to 7 bases, leaving 2 bases not matched to a gene. Germline V lookup: CDR1 ENHRY, CDR2 SYGVKD. This CDR3 region has 13 residues. The CDR3 DNA reads as TGTGCCATCAGTGGAGGGACAGGGGGTGGCTACACCTTC. This translates into CAISGGTGGGYTF.